A selection of T cell receptor beta chains follows, all from one sample in a study of CD8 T cells in Susac syndrome. Each CDR3 protein is one row after TCRdb ran MiXCR on the immunoSEQ multiplex PCR reads. Of 100,000 to 150,000 distinct CDR3 sequences detected, approximately 96% appear once; the ten largest clones hold around 0.078%. Sequencing was done on a sample of CD4+ T cells from PBMCs. The receptor source for this set is a human donor in good health. CDR3s include the opening cysteine and the closing phenylalanine or tryptophan. Fields, in order: clone size, V gene, D gene, J gene, CDR3 DNA, CDR3 protein. D genes are given only for firm matches. Only part of the rows carry a size: once, few, many, or a class if the clone is expanded.

-,TRBV11-2,TRBD2,TRBJ2-1,TGTGCCAGCAGCTTAGGCGCTAGCGGGAGGTACGGTGAGCAGTTCTTC,CASSLGASGRYGEQFF
-,TRBV6-6,TRBD1,TRBJ2-7,TGTGCCAGCACTAAAAGGACAGGAGCCTCCTACGAGCAGTACTTC,CASTKRTGASYEQYF
-,TRBV9,TRBD2,TRBJ2-5,TGTGCCAGCAGCGGCGGACTAGCGGGAGGTCTAGAGACCCAGTACTTC,CASSGGLAGGLETQYF
-,TRBV30,-,TRBJ2-1,TGTGCCTGGAGTGGTGGGAGGAGGTCCTACAATGAGCAGTTCTTC,CAWSGGRRSYNEQFF
-,TRBV3-1,TRBD1,TRBJ1-1,TGTGCCAGCAGCCAGCGGACAGGGGGCACTGAAGCTTTCTTT,CASSQRTGGTEAFF
-,TRBV29-1,-,TRBJ2-2,TGCAGCGTTGAGGCGGGACGGACCGGGGAGCTGTTTTTT,CSVEAGRTGELFF
-,TRBV12-3/TRBV12-4,TRBD1,TRBJ2-7,TGTGCCAGCAGTAGGACAGGGGCGGCCTACGAGCAGTACTTC,CASSRTGAAYEQYF
-,TRBV20-1,-,TRBJ2-7,TGCAGTGCTAGTCGGTCCAACTACGAGCAGTACTTC,CSASRSNYEQYF
-,TRBV2,-,TRBJ1-6,TGTGCCAGCAGCCCCGGGGCCGACAGTTCACCCCTCCACTTT,CASSPGADSSPLHF
-,TRBV7-2,-,TRBJ1-1,TGTGCCAGCAGCTTCTCCAGCATGAACACTGAAGCTTTCTTT,CASSFSSMNTEAFF
-,TRBV30,-,TRBJ2-1,TGTGCCTGGAGTGTCGGGGGCGAGCAGTTCTTC,CAWSVGGEQFF
-,TRBV4-3,TRBD1,TRBJ2-7,TGCGCCAGCAGCCACCTTCGGGGACAGGATTACGAGCAGTACTTC,CASSHLRGQDYEQYF
-,TRBV12-3/TRBV12-4,-,TRBJ2-4,TGTGCCAGCCGATCAGCCAAAAACATTCAGTACTTC,CASRSAKNIQYF
-,TRBV19,-,TRBJ2-3,TGTGCCAGTAGTATAGCGCCAGTTGATTTCTCGGATACGCAGTATTTT,CASSIAPVDFSDTQYF
-,TRBV20-1,-,TRBJ2-7,TGCAGTGCTAGCCCCTCCGAGGGGGGGGCCTACGAGCAGTACTTC,CSASPSEGGAYEQYF
-,TRBV10-3,-,TRBJ1-1,TGTGCCATCAGTGAGGGGGGCCACGGGCTGAACACTGAAGCTTTCTTT,CAISEGGHGLNTEAFF
-,TRBV20-1,-,TRBJ2-5,TGCAGTGCTTCCGTCCCCCCACGGGAGACCCAGTACTTC,CSASVPPRETQYF
-,TRBV29-1,-,TRBJ2-7,TGCAGCGTTGTCCAGGGAGCCTACGGGCAGTACTTC,CSVVQGAYGQYF
-,TRBV29-1,TRBD2,TRBJ2-3,TGCAGCGTTGAGCGGGAGCCCCGCACAGATACGCAGTATTTT,CSVEREPRTDTQYF
-,TRBV4-3,-,TRBJ1-1,TGCGCCAGCAGCCGCCTGGGGGACAACACTGAAGCTTTCTTT,CASSRLGDNTEAFF
-,TRBV6-2/TRBV6-3,-,TRBJ2-7,TGTGCCAGCAGCCATTGGACAGTCTCCTACGAGCAGTACTTC,CASSHWTVSYEQYF
few,TRBV3-1,-,TRBJ2-3,TGTGCCAGCAGCCAAGCTGGGAACACAGATACGCAGTATTTT,CASSQAGNTDTQYF
-,TRBV2,-,TRBJ1-5,TGTGCCAGCAGGGACCGCAATCAGCCCCAGCATTTT,CASRDRNQPQHF
-,TRBV10-3,TRBD2,TRBJ2-7,TGTGCCATCATGATGAGGGAGGGAGGCTACGAGCAGTACTTC,CAIMMREGGYEQYF
-,TRBV5-4,TRBD1,TRBJ1-1,TGTGCCAGCAGCGAAAAAACAGGGGAACTTATGAACACTGAAGCTTTCTTT,CASSEKTGELMNTEAFF
-,TRBV3-1,TRBD2,TRBJ2-1,TGTGCCAGCAGTTCGACTAGCGGGAGGGCCTGGTATGAGCAGTTCTTC,CASSSTSGRAWYEQFF
-,TRBV12-3/TRBV12-4,TRBD2,TRBJ2-1,TGTGCCAGCAGACCTAGCGGGAGGGGTTACAATGAGCAGTTCTTC,CASRPSGRGYNEQFF